This TCR beta chain is from a study of Graves' ophthalmopathy and Graves' hyperthyroidism. Whole-study results and caveats: The model predicted ophthalmopathy progression with 70.59% sensitivity and around 72% specificity.

In this cohort, patients with other autoimmune diseases, uncontrolled infections, pregnancy or lactation were excluded. Clinical symptoms and serum thyroxine were used for diagnosis; TRAb, thyroid ultrasound and orbital computed tomography were also relied on. Isolation of PBMCs was performed using 10 ml of fresh peripheral blood. The CDR3 sequence is 13 residues long. Germline CDR1 and CDR2: SGHNT and YENEEA. V gave up 5 bases and J gave up 6 bases, with 14 bases separating them. Amplification of the TCR beta CDR3 regions used RNA transcripts (as template). The workflow started with a first-round RT-PCR run with HTBI primers and then moved on to a second-round multiplex PCR. TCRdb re-derived calls from the multiplex PCR reads in MiXCR, one entry per CDR3 protein. In the table there are over 450,000 distinct CDR3 sequences, under 15% of which are singletons. This clonotype was picked up many times. Its antigen is still unknown.

This receptor was obtained from a woman in her 30s with Graves' ophthalmopathy. The chain has TRBV11-3 and TRBJ2-7; a possible D gene is TRBD2 (7 bases). The source material was blood. The CDR3 region is CASSVFGGPEQYF. The CDR3 coding sequence is TGTGCCAGCAGCGTTTTCGGGGGGCCCGAGCAGTACTTC.